A single sample gave rise to the 14 T cell receptor beta chains below, sequenced in a study of cytomegalovirus exposure and HLA in healthy donors. The protocol was immunoSEQ multiplex PCR, while the TCRdb copy is restricted to in-frame clones and leaves out a portion. The sample shows about 150,000 clones, roughly 92% of them seen only once. The specimen was PBMCs. All receptors derive from a man aged 18 to 35 in good health and CMV-seronegative.

J is TRBJ1-2 and V is TRBV4-3, with D maybe TRBD1 (6 bases). Germline values: CDR1 LGHNA, CDR2 YSLEER. This CDR3 has 15 residues. Trimming left V 4 bases short and J 4 bases short, with 16 bases between. The chain's CDR3 is CASSPGGGQSYGYTF. The CDR3 nucleotides are TGCGCCAGCAGCCCCGGGGGGGGGCAGAGCTATGGCTACACCTTC.

This rearrangement joins TRBV29-1 to TRBJ2-3, with 7 positions matching TRBD2. The CDR3 is 13 residues long. Trimming at V came to 1 base and at J to 5 bases, leaving 3 bases not matched to a gene. Germline loops: CDR1 SQVTM, CDR2 ANQGSEA. CDR3 region: CSVEVTGGDTQYF. The CDR3 nucleotides read TGCAGCGTTGAAGTAACGGGGGGAGATACGCAGTATTTT.

The V call is TRBV9, the J call TRBJ2-1; D not certain. CDR1 SGDLS and CDR2 YYNGEE come from the germline V gene. Trimming left V 3 bases short and J 5 bases short, with 18 bases between. The CDR3 consists of 16 residues. The CDR3 DNA reads as TGTGCCAGCAGCGCTCTTTTGTCCCCCACACACAATGAGCAGTTCTTC. As protein: CASSALLSPTHNEQFF. The complete variable domain, with remaining parts taken from reference TRBV9 and TRBJ2-1, reads DSGVTQTPKHLITATGQRVTLRCSPRSGDLSVYWYQQSLDQGLQFLIQYYNGEERAKGNILERFSAQQFPDLHSELNLSSLELGDSALYFCASSALLSPTHNEQFFGPGTRLTVL.

The chain recombines TRBV6-5 with TRBJ2-5; possible D gene TRBD1, 5 bases. Deletions cut 5 bases from V and 3 bases from J, with 16 bases between. Per germline, CDR1 MNHEY and CDR2 SVGAGI. The CDR3 is 15 amino acids. In DNA, the CDR3 is TGTGCCAGCAGTCCAGTTAGACAGACAAAAGAGACCCAGTACTTC. It encodes CASSPVRQTKETQYF.

The chain is built from TRBV30 and TRBJ2-2, with a weak D call TRBD1 (6 bases). Per the germline V gene, CDR1 is GTSNPN and CDR2 is SVGIG (reference sequence). This CDR3 is 13 amino acids long. V lost 6 bases and J 2 bases, leaving 10 bases between the germline ends. The CDR3 nucleotides read TGTGCCTGTGACAGGACAAACACCGGGGAGCTGTTTTTT. It translates to CACDRTNTGELFF. Based on the CDR3 plus reference TRBV30 and TRBJ2-2, the full variable domain is SQTIHQWPATLVQPVGSPLSLECTVEGTSNPNLYWYRQAAGRGLQLLFYSVGIGQISSEVPQNLSASRPQDRQFILSSKKLLLSDSGFYLCACDRTNTGELFFGEGSRLTVL.

The chain couples TRBV5-1 to TRBJ2-1; TRBD1 agrees at 7 bases. Germline assignment: CDR1 SGHRS and CDR2 YFSETQ. The CDR3 extends over 16 amino acids. Trimming cost V 6 bases and J 0 bases; bases outside gene matches: 9. In nucleotides, the CDR3 is TGCGCCAGCAAGGACGTGGACAGGAGCTCCTACAATGAGCAGTTCTTC. Protein product: CASKDVDRSSYNEQFF.

CDR3 DNA sequence: TGTGCCTGGAGTGTACAGGCCGGGGAGCTGTTTTTT. Translating gives CAWSVQAGELFF. The chain couples TRBV30 to TRBJ2-2; weak D call: TRBD1 (5 bases). Germline V gene lookup returns CDR1 GTSNPN and CDR2 SVGIG (reference sequence). There are 12 residues in the CDR3. V lost 0 bases, J lost 6 bases, and 5 bases lay in between.

In its sample, this clone was seen a few times. The V and J genes are TRBV5-1 and TRBJ1-6; 8 nucleotides line up with TRBD1. The V gene end was trimmed by 0 bases and the J gene end by 6 bases; junction bases not matched to a gene: 5. In germline, CDR1 is SGHRS, CDR2 YFSETQ. This CDR3 comprises 16 residues. The CDR3 loop reads CASSLEPGQVNSPLHF. The CDR3 DNA sequence: TGCGCCAGCAGCTTGGAGCCGGGACAGGTTAATTCACCCCTCCACTTT.

This rearrangement joins TRBV5-1 to TRBJ1-3; 7 bases are shared with TRBD1. The CDR3 is 15 amino acids. Germline lookup yields CDR1 SGHRS and CDR2 YFSETQ. V trimming: 2 bases; J trimming: 4 bases; junction bases outside the gene matches: 6. CDR3 sequence: CASSLQGLSGNTIYF. The CDR3 nucleotides read TGCGCCAGCAGCTTACAGGGGTTGTCGGGAAACACCATATATTTT.

The rearrangement links TRBV6-5 to TRBJ1-4; weak D call: TRBD1 (6 bases). CDR3 length equals 15 residues. Per germline, CDR1 MNHEY and CDR2 SVGAGI. Trimming stripped 0 bases from V and 5 bases from J, with 10 bases between. This CDR3 is CASSYSDRLNEKLFF. CDR3 bases: TGTGCCAGCAGTTACTCAGACAGGCTGAATGAAAAACTGTTTTTT.

The chain couples TRBV6-1 to TRBJ2-1; 9 nucleotides line up with TRBD2. The germline V gene has CDR1 MNHNS and CDR2 SASEGT. Trimming removed 0 bases from V and 3 bases from J; junction bases left unmatched: 3. CDR3 length: 16 amino acids. CDR3 protein: CASSEAGAGGYNEQFF. CDR3 nucleotides: TGTGCCAGCAGTGAAGCTGGAGCGGGGGGCTACAATGAGCAGTTCTTC.

This chain links TRBV10-3 with TRBJ2-1; 10 bases are shared with TRBD1. The CDR3 consists of 18 residues. Germline V gives CDR1 ENHRY, CDR2 SYGVKD. V was pared by 8 bases and J by 0 bases, with 13 bases of the junction left unmatched. CDR3 residues: CAILRDRGGGSSYNEQFF. The CDR3 DNA follows: TGTGCCATCCTGAGGGACAGGGGCGGGGGGAGCTCCTACAATGAGCAGTTCTTC.

The rearrangement uses TRBV5-1 and TRBJ2-5, with 7 bases identical to TRBD1. The V gene end was trimmed by 0 bases and the J gene end by 5 bases; junction bases not matched to a gene: 7. The CDR3 consists of 15 residues. From germline, CDR1 is SGHRS and CDR2 YFSETQ. As DNA, the CDR3 is TGCGCCAGCAGCTTGGGGCAAGGGGGCGGGGAGACCCAGTACTTC. Its translation: CASSLGQGGGETQYF.

The chain links TRBV7-8 to TRBJ1-2; D ambiguous. Germline CDR1 and CDR2: SGHVS and FQNEAQ. The CDR3 runs to 16 residues. V lost 5 bases to trimming and J lost 0 bases, with 16 bases between them. The CDR3 DNA follows: TGTGCCAGCAGCCTCCGACTGGAACTGGCTAACTATGGCTACACCTTC. As protein: CASSLRLELANYGYTF.